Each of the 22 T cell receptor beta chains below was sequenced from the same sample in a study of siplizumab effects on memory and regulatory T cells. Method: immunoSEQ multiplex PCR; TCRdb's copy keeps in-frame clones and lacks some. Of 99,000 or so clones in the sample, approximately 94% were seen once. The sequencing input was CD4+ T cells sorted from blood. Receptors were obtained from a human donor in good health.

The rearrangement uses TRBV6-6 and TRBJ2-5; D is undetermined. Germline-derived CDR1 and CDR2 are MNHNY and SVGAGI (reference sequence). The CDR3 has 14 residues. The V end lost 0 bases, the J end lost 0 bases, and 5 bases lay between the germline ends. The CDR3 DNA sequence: TGTGCCAGCAGTTACTCGCGCAACCAAGAGACCCAGTACTTC. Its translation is CASSYSRNQETQYF.

CDR3 DNA sequence: TGTGCCTGGAGCCCTAGCGGGGTCTCCTACAATGAGCAGTTCTTC. This sequence encodes CAWSPSGVSYNEQFF. This chain links TRBV30 with TRBJ2-1; 9 bases match TRBD2. Germline loops: CDR1 GTSNPN, CDR2 SVGIG (reference sequence). J was trimmed by 0 bases and V by 3 bases; bases with no gene match: 3. The CDR3 contains 15 residues.

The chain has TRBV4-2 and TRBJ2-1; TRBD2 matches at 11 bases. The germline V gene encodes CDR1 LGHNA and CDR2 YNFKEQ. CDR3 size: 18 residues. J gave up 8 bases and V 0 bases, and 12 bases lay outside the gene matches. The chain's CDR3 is CASSQDRLAGGLVDEQFF. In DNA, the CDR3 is TGTGCCAGCAGCCAAGATCGGCTAGCGGGAGGCTTGGTCGATGAGCAGTTCTTC.

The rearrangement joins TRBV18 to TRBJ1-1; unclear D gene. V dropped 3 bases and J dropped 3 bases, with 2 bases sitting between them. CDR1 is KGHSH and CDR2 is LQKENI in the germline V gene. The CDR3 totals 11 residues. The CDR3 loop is CASSPDTEAFF. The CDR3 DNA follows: TGTGCCAGCTCACCGGACACTGAAGCTTTCTTT.

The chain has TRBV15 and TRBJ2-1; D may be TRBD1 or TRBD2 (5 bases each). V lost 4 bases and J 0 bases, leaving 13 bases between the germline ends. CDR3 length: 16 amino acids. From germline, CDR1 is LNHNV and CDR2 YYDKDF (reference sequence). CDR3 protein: CATSTTGTRSYNEQFF. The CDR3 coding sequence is TGTGCCACCAGCACTACCGGGACGCGCTCCTACAATGAGCAGTTCTTC. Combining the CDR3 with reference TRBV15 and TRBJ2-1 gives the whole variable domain DAMVIQNPRYQVTQFGKPVTLSCSQTLNHNVMYWYQQKSSQAPKLLFHYYDKDFNNEADTPDNFQSRRPNTSFCFLDIRSPGLGDTAMYLCATSTTGTRSYNEQFFGPGTRLTVL.

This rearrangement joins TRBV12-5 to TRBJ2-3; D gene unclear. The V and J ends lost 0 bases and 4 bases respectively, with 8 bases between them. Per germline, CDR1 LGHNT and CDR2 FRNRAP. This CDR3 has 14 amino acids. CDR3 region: CASGLVGIADTQYF. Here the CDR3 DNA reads TGTGCTAGTGGTTTGGTAGGAATAGCAGATACGCAGTATTTT.

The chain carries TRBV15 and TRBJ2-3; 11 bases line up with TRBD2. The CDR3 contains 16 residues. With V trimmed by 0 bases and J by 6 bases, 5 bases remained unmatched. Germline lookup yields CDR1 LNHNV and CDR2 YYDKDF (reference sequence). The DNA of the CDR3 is TGTGCCACCAGCAGAGACGCTAGCGGGGGGCAGGATACGCAGTATTTT. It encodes CATSRDASGGQDTQYF.

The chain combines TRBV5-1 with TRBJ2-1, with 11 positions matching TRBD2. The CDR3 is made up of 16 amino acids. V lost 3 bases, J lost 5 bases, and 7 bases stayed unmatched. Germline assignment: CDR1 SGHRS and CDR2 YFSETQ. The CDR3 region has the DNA TGCGCCAGCAGCTGGGTAGCGGGAGGGGGAGACAATGAGCAGTTCTTC. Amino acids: CASSWVAGGGDNEQFF.

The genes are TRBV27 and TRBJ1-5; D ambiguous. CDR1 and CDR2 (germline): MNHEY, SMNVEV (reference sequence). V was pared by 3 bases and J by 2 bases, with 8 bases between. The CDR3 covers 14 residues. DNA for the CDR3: TGTGCCAGCAGTTTGGCCGGGGGCAATCAGCCCCAGCATTTT. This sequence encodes CASSLAGGNQPQHF.

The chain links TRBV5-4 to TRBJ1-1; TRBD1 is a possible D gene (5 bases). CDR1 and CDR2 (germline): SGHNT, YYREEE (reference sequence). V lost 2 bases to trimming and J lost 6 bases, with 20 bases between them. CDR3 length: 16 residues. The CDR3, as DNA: TGTGCCAGCAGCTTAGCCGGCGGTCAGGGTATGGCTGAAGCTTTCTTT. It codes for CASSLAGGQGMAEAFF.

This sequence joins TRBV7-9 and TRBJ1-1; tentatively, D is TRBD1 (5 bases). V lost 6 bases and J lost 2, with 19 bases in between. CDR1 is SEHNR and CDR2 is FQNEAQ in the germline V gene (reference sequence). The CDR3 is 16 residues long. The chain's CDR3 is CASSYSPHGGNTEAFF. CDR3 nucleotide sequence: TGTGCCAGCAGTTACTCTCCACATGGGGGAAACACTGAAGCTTTCTTT.

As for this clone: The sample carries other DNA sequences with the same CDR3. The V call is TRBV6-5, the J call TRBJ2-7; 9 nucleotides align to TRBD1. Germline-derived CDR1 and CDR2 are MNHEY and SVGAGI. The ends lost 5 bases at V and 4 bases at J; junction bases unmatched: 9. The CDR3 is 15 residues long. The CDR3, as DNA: TGTGCCAGCAGTCGTCCCGGGACAGGGCCATACGAGCAGTACTTC. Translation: CASSRPGTGPYEQYF.

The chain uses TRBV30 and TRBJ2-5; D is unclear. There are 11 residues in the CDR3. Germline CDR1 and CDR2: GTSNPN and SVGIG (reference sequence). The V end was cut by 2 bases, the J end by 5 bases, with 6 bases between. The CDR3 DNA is TGTGCCTGGAGTTTTAAGGAGACCCAGTACTTC. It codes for CAWSFKETQYF.

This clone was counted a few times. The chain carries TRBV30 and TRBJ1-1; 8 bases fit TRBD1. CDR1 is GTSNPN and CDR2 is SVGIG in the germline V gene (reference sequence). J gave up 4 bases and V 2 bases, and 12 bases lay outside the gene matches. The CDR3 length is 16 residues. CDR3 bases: TGTGCCTGGAGTAAGTTGGCAGGGGGCTGGGGCACTGAAGCTTTCTTT. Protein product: CAWSKLAGGWGTEAFF.

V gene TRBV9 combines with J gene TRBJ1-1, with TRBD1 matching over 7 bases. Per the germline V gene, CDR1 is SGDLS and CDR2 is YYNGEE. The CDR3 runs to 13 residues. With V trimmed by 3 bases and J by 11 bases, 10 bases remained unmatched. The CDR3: CASSGGTAPRAFF. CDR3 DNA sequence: TGTGCCAGCAGCGGCGGGACAGCCCCTCGGGCTTTCTTT.

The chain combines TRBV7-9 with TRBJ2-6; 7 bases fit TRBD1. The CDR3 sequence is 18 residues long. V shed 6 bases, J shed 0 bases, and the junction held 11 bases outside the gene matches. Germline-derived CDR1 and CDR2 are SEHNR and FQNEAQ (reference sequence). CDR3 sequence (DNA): TGTGCCAGCAGATCTGGGACAGCAACAGGCTCTGGGGCCAACGTCCTGACTTTC. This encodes CASRSGTATGSGANVLTF.

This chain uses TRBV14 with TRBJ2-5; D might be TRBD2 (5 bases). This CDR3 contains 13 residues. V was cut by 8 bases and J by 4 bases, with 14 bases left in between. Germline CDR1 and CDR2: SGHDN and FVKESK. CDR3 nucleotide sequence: TGTGCCAGCCGTTCCGTCGGGGTAGAGACCCAGTACTTC. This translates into CASRSVGVETQYF. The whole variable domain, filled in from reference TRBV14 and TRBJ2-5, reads EAGVTQFPSHSVIEKGQTVTLRCDPISGHDNLYWYRRVMGKEIKFLLHFVKESKQDESGMPNNRFLAERTGGTYSTLKVQPAELEDSGVYFCASRSVGVETQYFGPGTRLLVL.

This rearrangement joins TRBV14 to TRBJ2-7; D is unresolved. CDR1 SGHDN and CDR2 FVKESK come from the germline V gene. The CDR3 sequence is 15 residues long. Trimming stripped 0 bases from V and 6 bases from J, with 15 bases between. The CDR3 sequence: CASSQDRSSWGEQYF. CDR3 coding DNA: TGTGCCAGCAGCCAAGATCGATCTAGTTGGGGCGAGCAGTACTTC.

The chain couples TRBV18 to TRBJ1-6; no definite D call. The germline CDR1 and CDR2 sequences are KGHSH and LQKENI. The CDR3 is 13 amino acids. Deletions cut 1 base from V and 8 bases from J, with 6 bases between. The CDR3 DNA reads TGTGCCAGCTCACCACTTCCTGATTCACCCCTCCACTTT. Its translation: CASSPLPDSPLHF.

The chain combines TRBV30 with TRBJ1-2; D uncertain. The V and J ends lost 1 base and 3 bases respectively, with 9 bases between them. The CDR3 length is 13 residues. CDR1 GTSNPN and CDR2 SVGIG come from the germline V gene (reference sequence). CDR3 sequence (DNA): TGTGCCTGGAGTGAGAACAGCTACTATGGCTACACCTTC. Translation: CAWSENSYYGYTF.

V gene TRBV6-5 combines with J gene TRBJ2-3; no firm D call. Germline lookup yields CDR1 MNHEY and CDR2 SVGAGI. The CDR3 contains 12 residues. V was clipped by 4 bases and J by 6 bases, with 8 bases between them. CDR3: CASSSVGDTQYF. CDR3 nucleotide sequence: TGTGCCAGCAGTTCCGTCGGCGATACGCAGTATTTT.

DNA of the CDR3: TGTGCCAGCTCACCGTTGTATCCAGGTAACCCTGGGGCCAACGTCCTGACTTTC. Translation gives CASSPLYPGNPGANVLTF. The gene calls are TRBV18 and TRBJ2-6, with D unresolved. The germline V and J ends were trimmed by 3 bases and 2 bases, with 17 bases remaining between them. Germline-derived CDR1 and CDR2 are KGHSH and LQKENI. The CDR3 is 18 amino acids.